The present T cell receptor (beta chain) was sequenced within a study of T cells in Graves' hyperthyroidism and ophthalmopathy (dated by TCRdb to the late 2010s). Describing the broader study: Peripheral blood samples were taken at the time of initial diagnosis, prior to any treatment. The study also compared thyroid tissue and blood T-cell repertoires from a handful of Graves' hyperthyroidism patients. After blood sampling, hyperthyroidism patients were treated with methimazole at a starting dose of 30 mg daily, and ophthalmopathy patients were treated with high-dose intravenous methylprednisolone. An independent validation cohort of around 19 hyperthyroidism patients and approximately 16 patients who later progressed to ophthalmopathy tested prospective prediction of ophthalmopathy. The 75 to 100 discovery patients were randomly divided into training and test sets at a 7:3 ratio. The paper reports TCR Vbeta CDR3 sequencing of some 140 peripheral blood samples: 40 to 45 ophthalmopathy, around 80 hyperthyroidism and some 17 progressor patients. To identify distinguishing TCR V-J signatures, a discovery cohort of about 95 patients was used, comprising 43 with Graves' ophthalmopathy and 57 with stable Graves' hyperthyroidism. What the study reported, not specific to this receptor: During validation, the model predicted progression to ophthalmopathy a median of about 6.3 months ahead of onset, with around 71% sensitivity and less than 85% specificity. A 13 V-J signature model separated ophthalmopathy from stable hyperthyroidism, with 87.88% sensitivity and about 81% specificity in cross-validation and 80%/75% in testing. Blood samples also contained most of the expanded thyroid clonotypes (frequency above 0.001), which suggests that blood repertoires may reflect thyroid immune responses. No statistical method was used to fix the sample size in advance, and group allocation was not hidden from the investigators.

The TCR beta CDR3 regions were amplified from RNA transcripts. The first round of RT-PCR for the TCR CDR3 was performed with the HTBI primer set and the Qiagen OneStep RT-PCR kit. Libraries were constructed in a second round of multiplex PCR, after which size selection and purification were carried out. The libraries were sequenced on an Illumina HiSeq2000 using paired-end 100 bp reads. Per the source publication's procedure: SOAPnuke was used to process the raw data, throwing out any read that contained adapters or uncalled bases, had a mean Phred below 15, or lacked an exact constant-primer or identifier match. High-quality paired reads were merged using COPE v1.2.5, and each unique nucleotide sequence was defined as a clonotype. MiTCR v1.1 was used to align the clonotypes against IMGT TRBV, TRBD and TRBJ reference segments. The analysis was restricted to V-J combinations with a frequency above 0.0001, which together covered 99.2% of the repertoires. A TCS score was defined as the ratio of F50 (clonal expansion) to E x V (chaos), with BLOSUM62-based TCRdist applied between CDR3 peptides within each V-J. Welch's t-statistics and random forest reduced roughly 500 V-J features to roughly 13, which were used in a naive Bayes classifier (R e1071). In TCRdb, the public reads were trimmed at Q25 with fastp and aligned with MiXCR, with productive beta chains retained. Every distinct CDR3 protein forms one entry, paired with its most common genes and DNA. The V and J calls and clone size are TCRdb's, not the authors'. The sample table lists about 380,000 distinct CDR3 sequences, 13% to 15% of them with a count of one. The ten top clones hold around 20% of the sample.

Ophthalmopathy patients had moderately to severely active disease, Clinical Activity Score of at least 3, NOSPECS grade of at least 4, and duration under 3 months. Patients with uncontrolled infections, other autoimmune diseases, pregnancy or lactation were excluded. Diagnoses were based on clinical symptoms, serum thyroxine and TRAb, thyroid ultrasound and orbital computed tomography. PBMCs were separated from over 9 ml of fresh peripheral blood using Ficoll-Paque density gradient centrifugation. Total RNA was extracted with Trizol reagent, and quality was checked on an Agilent 2100 Bioanalyzer. According to the germline V gene (reference sequence), CDR1 reads GTSNPN and CDR2 reads SVGIG. V lost 0 bases and J lost 4 bases; the stretch between them is 9 bases long. The cysteine opens and the phenylalanine closes a CDR3 of 13 amino acids. Only the CDR3 DNA stays, 39 bases, in frame from base 1. This clonotype was picked up many times. The target of this receptor is not known. No base quality information exists; no much larger clone differs at one position.

This receptor was identified in a woman aged 25 to 39 with Graves' ophthalmopathy. Recombination connected TRBV30 to TRBJ1-2, with no confident D gene call. The sample taken for sequencing was blood. The CDR3: CAWSVNTAYGYTF. In nucleotide form, the sequence is TGTGCCTGGAGTGTAAATACAGCCTATGGCTACACCTTC.